This entry describes one T cell receptor beta chain. Its antigen is still unknown. This sample was taken from a study of type 1 regulatory T cells. Turning to the study itself: This in vitro CD4 product, T-allo10, is enriched for Tr1 cells and alloantigen-specific.

TCRdb itself ran the reads through MiXCR, one entry per CDR3 protein. The repertoire holds some 22,000 distinct CDR3 sequences, 72% seen once, with roughly 15% in the top ten. The graft donor-derived T-allo10 cells reportedly recognize host alloantigens, are anergic, and suppress alloantigen-specifically. The CDR3 is made up of 12 amino acids. V gave up 7 bases and J gave up 6 bases; unmatched junction bases: 6. This receptor was taken from a human donor in good health. The J gene is TRBJ2-7, the V gene TRBV12-3 or TRBV12-4, with 7 bases matching TRBD1. Material for sequencing was cultured T cells, either the whole culture or a sorted T cell fraction (not recorded which). Subset indicated: Tr1-enriched cell product generated in vitro against host alloantigens. Here the CDR3 DNA reads TGTGCCAGCAATACAGGGGAAGGCGAGCAGTACTTC. Its protein is CASNTGEGEQYF.